The clone carrying this TCR beta chain was counted many times. Its antigen is not identified. TCRdb re-called the RT-PCR reads with MiXCR, one entry per CDR3 protein. The sample lists over 800,000 distinct CDR3 sequences; 20% to 25% were seen once. This CDR3 contains 10 residues. CDR1 SQVTM and CDR2 ANQGSEA come from the germline V gene. Trimming took 4 bases from V and 5 from J, leaving 4 bases between them. This specimen belongs to a study of response to subunit inactivated influenza vaccine. Study-level points and caveats: Seasonal influenza vaccination, on each occasion, was suggested by the authors to recruit few new T cells.

The chain has TRBV29-1 and TRBJ2-3; D is ambiguous. The TCR comes from a man over 45 who received an inactivated influenza vaccine. The specimen was PBMCs from blood, collected around 5 days after vaccination. The CDR3 bases are TGCAGCGTTGTTAGAGATACGCAGTATTTT. Translation: CSVVRDTQYF.